This T cell receptor beta chain was recorded in a study of CD4 T cells in relation to SARS-CoV-2 and coronaviruses. Study context: After roughly eleven days of antigen culture, PBMC TCR beta CDR3s were sequenced. A couple of subjects were Hispanic; patients were 8 males and 4 females.

Fewer than 130,000 naive or memory CD4+ cells were cultured with CEF peptides for around eleven days. About this clone: No antigen is known for it.

Assay used: immunoSEQ multiplex PCR; TCRdb lists only in-frame clones, some missing. The sample lists 36,000 or so clones, 70% to 85% seen once, with approximately 2.8% in the top ten. Sequenced sample: memory CD4+ T cells from PBMCs, cultured in vitro. The receptor was isolated from an adult with COVID-19.

In nucleotides, the CDR3 is TGTGCCACCTCGGGGACCTTGAACACCGGGGAGCTGTTTTTT. Translating it yields CATSGTLNTGELFF. V gene TRBV19 combines with J gene TRBJ2-2; possibly TRBD1 or TRBD2 for D (5 bases each). There are 14 residues in the CDR3. Trimming took 10 bases from V and 1 from J, leaving 13 bases between them. CDR1 is LNHDA, CDR2 SQIVND, per germline (reference sequence).